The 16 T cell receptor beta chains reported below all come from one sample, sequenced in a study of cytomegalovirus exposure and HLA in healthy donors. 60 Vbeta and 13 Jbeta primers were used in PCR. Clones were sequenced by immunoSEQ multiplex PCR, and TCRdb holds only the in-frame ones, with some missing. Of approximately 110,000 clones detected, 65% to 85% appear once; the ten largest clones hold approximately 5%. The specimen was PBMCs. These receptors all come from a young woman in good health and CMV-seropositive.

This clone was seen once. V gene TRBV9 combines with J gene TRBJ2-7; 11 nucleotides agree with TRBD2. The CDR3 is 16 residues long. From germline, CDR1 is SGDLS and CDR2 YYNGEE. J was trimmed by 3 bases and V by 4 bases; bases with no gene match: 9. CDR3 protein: CASSNNLAGGYYEQYF. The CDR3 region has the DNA TGTGCCAGCAGCAACAACCTAGCGGGGGGTTACTACGAGCAGTACTTC. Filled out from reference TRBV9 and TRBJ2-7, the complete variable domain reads DSGVTQTPKHLITATGQRVTLRCSPRSGDLSVYWYQQSLDQGLQFLIQYYNGEERAKGNILERFSAQQFPDLHSELNLSSLELGDSALYFCASSNNLAGGYYEQYFGPGTRLTVT.

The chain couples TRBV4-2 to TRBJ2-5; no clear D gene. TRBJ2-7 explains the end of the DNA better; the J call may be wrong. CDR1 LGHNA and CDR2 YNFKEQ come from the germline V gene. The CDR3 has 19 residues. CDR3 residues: CASSQESLRLNYPPYEQYF. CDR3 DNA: TGTGCCAGCAGCCAAGAAAGTCTACGGTTGAATTACCCCCCCTACGAGCAGTACTTC.

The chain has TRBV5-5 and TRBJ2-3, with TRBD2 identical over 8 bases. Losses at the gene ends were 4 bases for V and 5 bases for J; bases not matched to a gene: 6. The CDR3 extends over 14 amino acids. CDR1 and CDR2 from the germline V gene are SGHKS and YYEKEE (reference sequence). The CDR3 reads CASSPSRGGDTQYF. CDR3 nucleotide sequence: TGTGCCAGCAGCCCCTCTCGGGGGGGAGATACGCAGTATTTT.

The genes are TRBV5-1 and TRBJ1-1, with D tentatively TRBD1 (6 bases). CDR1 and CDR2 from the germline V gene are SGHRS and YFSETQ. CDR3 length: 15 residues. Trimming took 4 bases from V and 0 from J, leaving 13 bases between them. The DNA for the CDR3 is TGCGCCAGCAGCCCCCCAGGACAGTTGAACACTGAAGCTTTCTTT. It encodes CASSPPGQLNTEAFF.

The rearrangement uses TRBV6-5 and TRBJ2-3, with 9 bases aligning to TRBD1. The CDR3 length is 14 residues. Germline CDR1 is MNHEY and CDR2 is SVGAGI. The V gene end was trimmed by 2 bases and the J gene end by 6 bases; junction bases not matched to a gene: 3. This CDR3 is CASSYTGGADTQYF. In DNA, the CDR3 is TGTGCCAGCAGTTACACAGGGGGCGCGGATACGCAGTATTTT.

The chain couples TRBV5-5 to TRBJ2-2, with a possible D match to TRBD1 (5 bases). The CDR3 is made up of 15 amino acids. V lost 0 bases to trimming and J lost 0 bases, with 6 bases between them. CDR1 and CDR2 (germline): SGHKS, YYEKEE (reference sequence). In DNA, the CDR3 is TGTGCCAGCAGCTTGGACAGGTCGAACACCGGGGAGCTGTTTTTT. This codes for CASSLDRSNTGELFF.

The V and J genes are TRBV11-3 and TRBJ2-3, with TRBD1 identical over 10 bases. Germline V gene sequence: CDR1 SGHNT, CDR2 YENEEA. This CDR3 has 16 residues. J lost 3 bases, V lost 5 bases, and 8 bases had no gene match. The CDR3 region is CASSPDRGLSTDTQYF. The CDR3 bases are TGTGCCAGCAGCCCCGACAGGGGGCTCAGTACAGATACGCAGTATTTT.

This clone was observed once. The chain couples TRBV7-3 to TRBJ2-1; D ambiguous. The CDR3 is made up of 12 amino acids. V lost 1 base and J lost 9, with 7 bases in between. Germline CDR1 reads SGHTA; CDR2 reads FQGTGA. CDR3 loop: CASSLSSGEQFF. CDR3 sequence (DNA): TGTGCCAGCAGCTTAAGTAGTGGTGAGCAGTTCTTC.

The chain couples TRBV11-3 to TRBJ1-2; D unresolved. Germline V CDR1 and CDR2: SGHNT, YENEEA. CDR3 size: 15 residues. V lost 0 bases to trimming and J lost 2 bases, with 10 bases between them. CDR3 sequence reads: CASSLDPGFNYGYTF. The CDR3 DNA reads TGTGCCAGCAGCTTAGATCCCGGGTTCAACTATGGCTACACCTTC.

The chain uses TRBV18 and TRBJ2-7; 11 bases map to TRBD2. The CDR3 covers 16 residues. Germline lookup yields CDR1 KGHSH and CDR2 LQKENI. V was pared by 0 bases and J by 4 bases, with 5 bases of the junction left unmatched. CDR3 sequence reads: CASSPPGLAELYEQYF. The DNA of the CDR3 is TGTGCCAGCTCACCACCGGGACTAGCGGAATTATACGAGCAGTACTTC.

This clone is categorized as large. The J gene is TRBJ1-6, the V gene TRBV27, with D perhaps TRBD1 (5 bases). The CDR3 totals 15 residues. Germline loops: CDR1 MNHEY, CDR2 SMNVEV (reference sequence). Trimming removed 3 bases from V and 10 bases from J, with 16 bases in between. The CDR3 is CASSFLGPFWSPLHF. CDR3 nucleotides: TGTGCCAGCAGTTTTTTGGGGCCCTTTTGGTCACCCCTCCACTTT.

This CDR3 reads CASSVATSGGSIEQFF. The CDR3 coding sequence is TGTGCCAGCAGCGTAGCCACTAGCGGGGGGTCGATTGAGCAGTTCTTC. This chain links TRBV9 with TRBJ2-1; 12 bases are a match to TRBD2. The V gene's germline CDR1 is SGDLS and CDR2 YYNGEE. V shed 0 bases, J shed 9 bases, and the junction held 7 bases outside the gene matches. The CDR3 consists of 16 residues.

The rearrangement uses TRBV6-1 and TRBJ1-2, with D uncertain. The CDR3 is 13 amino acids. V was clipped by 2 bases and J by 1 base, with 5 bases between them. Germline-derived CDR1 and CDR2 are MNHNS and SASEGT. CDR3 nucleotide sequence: TGTGCCAGCAGTGAACAGATTAACTATGGCTACACCTTC. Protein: CASSEQINYGYTF.

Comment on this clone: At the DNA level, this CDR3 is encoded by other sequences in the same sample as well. This chain's CDR3 is CATSRMDRGENIQYF. The CDR3 DNA reads as TGTGCCACCAGCAGGATGGACAGGGGTGAAAACATTCAGTACTTC. The J gene is TRBJ2-4, the V gene TRBV15; 9 nucleotides line up with TRBD1. This CDR3 has 15 residues. Trimming cost V 3 bases and J 5 bases; bases outside gene matches: 5. Germline CDR1 reads LNHNV; CDR2 reads YYDKDF (reference sequence).

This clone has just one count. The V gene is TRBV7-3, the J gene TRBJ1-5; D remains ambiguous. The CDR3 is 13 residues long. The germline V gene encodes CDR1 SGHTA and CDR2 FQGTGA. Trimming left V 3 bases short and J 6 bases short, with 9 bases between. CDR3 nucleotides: TGTGCCAGCAGCTTGGAAGGGAGTCAGCCCCAGCATTTT. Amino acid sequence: CASSLEGSQPQHF.

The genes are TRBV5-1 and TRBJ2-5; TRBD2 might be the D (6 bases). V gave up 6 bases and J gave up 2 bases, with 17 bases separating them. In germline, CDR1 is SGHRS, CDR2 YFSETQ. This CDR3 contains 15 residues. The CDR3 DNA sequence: TGCGCCAGCACCCCTTTCGGAGGAGGGCAAGAGACCCAGTACTTC. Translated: CASTPFGGGQETQYF.